The rows below give T cell receptor beta chains drawn from one sample of a study of shared clonotypes between healthy human individuals. The assay was immunoSEQ multiplex PCR, and TCRdb's table has in-frame clones only and misses some. Among 2 million to 2.5 million clones, approximately 95% were seen once, and the ten largest hold about 1.1%. The sample consisted of naive CD8+ T cells sorted from blood. The source of these receptors is a man aged 18 to 29 in good health. CDR3s include the opening cysteine and the closing phenylalanine or tryptophan. Each record gives: CDR3 length, D gene, J gene, clone size, V gene, CDR3 DNA, CDR3 protein. A D gene is named only where the DNA matches it firmly. Some rows mark clone size as missing; the rest say once, few, many or name a class of expanded clone.

15	.	TRBJ1-3	.	TRBV7-9	TGTGCCAGCAGTTGGGTAGGGAGCTCTGGAAACACCATATATTTT	CASSWVGSSGNTIYF
14	.	TRBJ2-7	.	TRBV5-6	TGTGCCAGCAGCTTGTGGTCGTACAGCTACGAGCAGTACTTC	CASSLWSYSYEQYF
16	.	TRBJ2-7	.	TRBV28	TGTGCCAGCGGCGTACTGACAGTTTATAGCTCCTACGAGCAGTACTTC	CASGVLTVYSSYEQYF
13	.	TRBJ1-2	.	TRBV6-5	TGTGCCAGCAGTCTCGCCCTTGGGTATGGCTACACCTTC	CASSLALGYGYTF
14	.	TRBJ2-1	.	TRBV29-1	TGCAGCGTTGAAGGGGAAGGGATCTACAATGAGCAGTTCTTC	CSVEGEGIYNEQFF
16	TRBD1	TRBJ2-7	once	TRBV15	TGTGCCACCAGCAGAGGAGCCGGGACAGTTCCCTACGAGCAGTACTTC	CATSRGAGTVPYEQYF
17	TRBD2	TRBJ2-1	.	TRBV11-3	TGTGCCAGCAGCGTAGGTCCTAGCGGGGGCCCTTACAATGAGCAGTTCTTC	CASSVGPSGGPYNEQFF
14	.	TRBJ1-6	.	TRBV27	TGTGCCAGCAGCCCACAGGGAAGTTTTGTACCCCTCCACTTT	CASSPQGSFVPLHF
14	TRBD2	TRBJ2-7	.	TRBV4-1	TGCGCCAGCCGGGGACTAGCGGACTCCTACGAGCAGTACTTC	CASRGLADSYEQYF
14	TRBD1	TRBJ2-7	.	TRBV7-9	TGTGCCAGCAGCACAGGACAGGGGTCGTACGAGCAGTACTTC	CASSTGQGSYEQYF
16	.	TRBJ2-3	.	TRBV11-2	TGTGCCAGCAGCGCAGGGCGGCGTTCAGAAACAGATACGCAGTATTTT	CASSAGRRSETDTQYF
18	TRBD2	TRBJ2-2	.	TRBV9	TGTGCCAGCAGCTTCCCGGAGGAACTAGCGACCAACACCGGGGAGCTGTTTTTT	CASSFPEELATNTGELFF
14	TRBD2	TRBJ2-7	.	TRBV7-2	TGTGCCAGCAGCACGACTAGCAGGATCTACGAGCAGTACTTC	CASSTTSRIYEQYF
14	.	TRBJ2-4	once	TRBV6-5	TGTGCCAGCAGTTACTCGAGAGCTGGAAACATTCAGTACTTC	CASSYSRAGNIQYF
15	.	TRBJ1-4	.	TRBV2	TGTGCCAGCAGTGAAGGACAGGCCAAAAATGAAAAACTGTTTTTT	CASSEGQAKNEKLFF
15	.	TRBJ2-1	.	TRBV9	TGTGCCAGCAGCCAAATTGTGGGGGAATACAATGAGCAGTTCTTC	CASSQIVGEYNEQFF
16	TRBD1	TRBJ2-7	.	TRBV6-5	TGTGCCAGCAGTTACATGGATTATGACAGGGGGACCGAGCAGTACTTC	CASSYMDYDRGTEQYF